The sequence of this T cell receptor (beta chain) was determined in a study of CD4+ T cells in melanoma. Points from the study as a whole: CD8+ T cell, macrophage and B cell function reportedly correlated with neoantigen-specific CD4+ T cells.

The assay was immunoSEQ multiplex PCR, and TCRdb's table has in-frame clones only and misses some. The data contain 14,000 to 15,000 clones, 63% of them seen just once; the ten biggest clones take up 15% to 19%. Turning to this clone: Antigen: not known.

Germline V gene lookup returns CDR1 MNHEY and CDR2 SVGAGI. The CDR3 extends over 12 amino acids. Trimming took 6 bases from V and 9 from J, leaving 9 bases between them. This chain links TRBV6-5 with TRBJ1-6, with D uncertain. The sequence was collected from a human donor with melanoma. Specimen: cells from a culture (not recorded whether cultured in vitro). The CDR3 sequence: CASRTMTSPLHF. The CDR3 DNA follows: TGTGCCAGCAGGACCATGACTTCACCCCTCCACTTT.